Below, 7 T cell receptor beta chains from the same sample are listed, as sequenced in a study of cytomegalovirus exposure and HLA in healthy donors. PCR amplification relied on 60 Vbeta primers (plus 13 Jbeta primers). TCRdb keeps only in-frame clones here, not all; method: immunoSEQ multiplex PCR. Here the sample spans over 75,000 clones, around four fifths being singletons. Sequencing was carried out using PBMCs. These receptors all stem from a woman under 30 in good health and CMV-seropositive.

The CDR3 DNA sequence: TGTGCCACCAGCAGAGGTCCACAGGGTTCTCCGCAGTATTTT. Its protein is CATSRGPQGSPQYF. This chain joins TRBV15 and TRBJ2-3; possible D gene TRBD1, 6 bases. Trimming shortened V by 1 base and J by 10 bases, and 15 bases separated the two germline ends. CDR1 and CDR2 from the germline V gene are LNHNV and YYDKDF (reference sequence). The CDR3 is 14 amino acids.

V is TRBV5-1 and J is TRBJ1-5; TRBD1 is a possible D gene (5 bases). Deletions cut 0 bases from V and 3 bases from J, with 10 bases between. Germline CDR1 is SGHRS and CDR2 is YFSETQ. This CDR3 spans 15 amino acids. Here the CDR3 reads CASSLAGAANQPQHF. For the CDR3, the DNA is TGCGCCAGCAGCTTGGCTGGGGCAGCCAATCAGCCCCAGCATTTT.

The chain couples TRBV2 to TRBJ2-7; maybe TRBD2 (5 bases). Between the trimmed V and J ends, which lost 8 bases and 3 bases, there was a span of 23 bases. Germline CDR1 SNHLY, CDR2 FYNNEI. The CDR3 has 16 residues. Written as DNA, the CDR3 is TGTGCCAGCCGGGGTCGCAGAAAAGACCTAATCTACGAGCAGTACTTC. It encodes CASRGRRKDLIYEQYF.

This clone has a handful of counts. The chain couples TRBV4-2 to TRBJ1-4, with D unclear. Germline V gene sequence: CDR1 LGHNA, CDR2 YNFKEQ. V shed 1 base and J shed 3 bases, with 15 bases lying between them. The CDR3 totals 17 residues. CDR3 residues: CASSQALREGPNEKLFF. Here the CDR3 DNA reads TGTGCCAGCAGCCAAGCCCTTCGGGAAGGTCCTAATGAAAAACTGTTTTTT.

The rearrangement uses TRBV6-6 and TRBJ1-1; 7 bases agree with TRBD1. This CDR3 is 14 amino acids long. Looked up from germline, CDR1 is MNHNY and CDR2 is SVGAGI (reference sequence). The V and J ends lost 6 bases and 0 bases, in that order; junction bases with no gene match: 4. The CDR3 sequence: CASSRDSLNTEAFF. The DNA of the CDR3 is TGTGCCAGCAGCAGGGACAGCTTGAACACTGAAGCTTTCTTT.

The J gene is TRBJ1-4, the V gene TRBV25-1; D might be TRBD1 (6 bases). Trimming pared 4 bases from V and 8 bases from J, leaving 14 bases between. The CDR3 extends over 14 amino acids. Germline values: CDR1 MGHDK, CDR2 SYGVNS. CDR3 loop: CASSGYRVGEKLFF. For the CDR3, the DNA is TGTGCCAGCAGTGGCTACAGGGTAGGGGAAAAACTGTTTTTT.

The CDR3 loop reads CASRETPGLTYEQYF. The CDR3 bases are TGTGCCAGCAGGGAAACGCCAGGACTTACCTACGAGCAGTACTTC. The J gene is TRBJ2-7, the V gene TRBV2; maybe TRBD2 (5 bases). Looked up from germline, CDR1 is SNHLY and CDR2 is FYNNEI. The CDR3 sequence is 15 residues long. V dropped 6 bases and J dropped 2 bases, with 17 bases sitting between them.